The T cell receptor (beta chain) under discussion was sequenced for a study of identical twins. The sample holds many counts of this clonotype. The V and J ends lost 3 bases and 6 bases respectively, with 15 bases between them. The CDR3 spans 14 residues. TCRdb independently ran MiXCR on the 5' RACE reads; one entry per CDR3 protein. This table has roughly 750,000 distinct CDR3 sequences, approximately 21% appearing once. These records were also assigned to another study, of T cells expressing NK-cell markers. From that paper: From sorted CD3+CD56+NKG2C+, CD3+CD56+NKG2C- and CD3+CD56-NKG2C+ T cells came the TCR beta repertoires. The authors sequenced eight donors, of whom seven were HCMV-seropositive and one was seronegative.

What was sequenced was PBMCs. The TCR sequence derives from a woman younger than 35 in good health. This chain uses TRBV12-3 or TRBV12-4 with TRBJ2-7, with D possibly TRBD1 on 5 matching bases. The CDR3 nucleotides are TGTGCCAGCAGTTTGGAAGGGGTACGTGCCGAGCAGTACTTC. Translation: CASSLEGVRAEQYF.